The 28 T cell receptor beta chains given below trace back to one sample, sequenced in a study of shared clonotypes between healthy human individuals. The method was immunoSEQ multiplex PCR; TCRdb's version includes in-frame clones alone and lacks a portion of them. The repertoire holds about 2.4 million clones, with roughly 92% as singletons. The sequenced material came from naive CD4+ T cells sorted from blood. As to subset: CD45RA+ positively selected. These receptors all come from a man between 18 and 35 years old in good health.

The CDR3 loop reads CATSRDVGANSPLHF. CDR3 nucleotide sequence: TGTGCCACCAGCAGAGATGTCGGGGCGAATTCACCCCTCCACTTT. The chain links TRBV15 to TRBJ1-6; D is possibly TRBD1 (5 bases). Trimming removed 0 bases at V and 7 bases at J, with 10 bases between. The CDR3 loop spans 15 amino acids. The germline V gene has CDR1 LNHNV and CDR2 YYDKDF (reference sequence).

On this clone: This CDR3 is also generated by other DNA sequences in the sample. V is TRBV4-1 and J is TRBJ1-5; D not resolved. CDR3 length: 14 residues. Germline V CDR1 and CDR2: MGHRA, YSYEKL. Trimming left V 1 base short and J 4 bases short, with 8 bases between. CDR3 coding DNA: TGCGCCAGCAGCCAAGGTTCGGGAAATCAGCCCCAGCATTTT. It encodes CASSQGSGNQPQHF.

This chain links TRBV14 with TRBJ2-3, with D unresolved. The CDR3 covers 15 residues. V lost 4 bases and J lost 0, with 11 bases in between. From germline, CDR1 is SGHDN and CDR2 FVKESK. Here the CDR3 reads CASSPSLTSTDTQYF. In DNA form, the CDR3 reads TGTGCCAGCAGCCCCTCCCTGACTAGCACAGATACGCAGTATTTT.

This chain uses TRBV5-1 with TRBJ2-7; 8 bases agree with TRBD2. From germline, CDR1 is SGHRS and CDR2 YFSETQ. This CDR3 is built from 15 residues. V lost 4 bases, J lost 5 bases, and 11 bases stayed unmatched. This chain's CDR3 is CASSITGGGFDEQYF. The CDR3 nucleotides read TGCGCCAGCAGCATAACGGGAGGGGGTTTCGACGAGCAGTACTTC. Full variable domain (rest looked up from reference TRBV5-1 and TRBJ2-7): KAGVTQTPRYLIKTRGQQVTLSCSPISGHRSVSWYQQTPGQGLQFLFEYFSETQRNKGNFPGRFSGRQFSNSRSEMNVSTLELGDSALYLCASSITGGGFDEQYFGPGTRLTVT.

The V call is TRBV6-4, the J call TRBJ1-2; 11 positions match TRBD1. The CDR3 extends over 16 amino acids. V shed 6 bases, J shed 7 bases, and the junction held 13 bases outside the gene matches. CDR1 and CDR2 (germline): MRHNA, SNTAGT. CDR3: CASSRTGGVSRSGYTF. The CDR3 bases are TGTGCCAGCAGCCGGACAGGGGGCGTCTCAAGGTCTGGCTACACCTTC.

This chain connects TRBV6-1 to TRBJ1-5; TRBD1 might be the D (5 bases). CDR3 length: 17 amino acids. Germline CDR1 is MNHNS and CDR2 is SASEGT. The V end was cut by 2 bases, the J end by 0 bases, with 14 bases between. The CDR3: CASSESPRDYSNQPQHF. The CDR3 DNA sequence: TGTGCCAGCAGTGAATCCCCCAGGGACTATAGCAATCAGCCCCAGCATTTT.

The V gene is TRBV6-5, the J gene TRBJ1-6; TRBD1 might be the D (5 bases). Trimming stripped 6 bases from V and 9 bases from J, with 18 bases between. Germline assignment: CDR1 MNHEY and CDR2 SVGAGI. The CDR3 runs to 15 residues. The CDR3 is CASRSQGPGISPLHF. As DNA, the CDR3 is TGTGCCAGCAGAAGTCAGGGACCTGGGATTTCACCCCTCCACTTT.

The chain couples TRBV5-4 to TRBJ2-1, with TRBD2 matching over 9 bases. The CDR3 is 17 residues long. V was clipped by 4 bases and J by 7 bases; unmatched bases: 15. Germline assignment: CDR1 SGHNT and CDR2 YYREEE (reference sequence). For the CDR3, the DNA is TGTGCCAGCAGCCCAGGCCAAGGCCAAGCGGGAGGAAATGAGCAGTTCTTC. Its translation: CASSPGQGQAGGNEQFF.

The chain combines TRBV28 with TRBJ1-2; D uncertain. The CDR3 is 10 residues long. The germline V and J ends were trimmed by 8 bases and 8 bases, with 9 bases remaining between them. Germline V gene lookup returns CDR1 MDHEN and CDR2 SYDVKM. For the CDR3, the DNA is TGTGCCAGCGGTTATGCAGGCTACACCTTC. It translates to CASGYAGYTF.

The V and J genes are TRBV28 and TRBJ2-1; D perhaps matches TRBD2 (6 bases). The length of the CDR3 is 16 residues. CDR1 is MDHEN, CDR2 SYDVKM, per germline. The germline V and J ends were trimmed by 6 bases and 3 bases, with 18 bases remaining between them. The CDR3 DNA sequence: TGTGCCAGCAGCCGTTTGGACTACCGCGTCTACAATGAGCAGTTCTTC. Translating it yields CASSRLDYRVYNEQFF.

The count of this clone is one. Other DNA sequences in this sample translate to the same CDR3. The V and J genes are TRBV15 and TRBJ1-1; D is ambiguous. The V end was cut by 0 bases, the J end by 1 base, with 3 bases between. Germline CDR1 and CDR2: LNHNV and YYDKDF (reference sequence). There are 13 residues in the CDR3. The CDR3 DNA reads TGTGCCACCAGCAGAGACCGGAACACTGAAGCTTTCTTT. It codes for CATSRDRNTEAFF.

In its sample, this clone was seen once. The chain recombines TRBV28 with TRBJ1-6, with 7 bases identical to TRBD1. V was pared by 5 bases and J by 9 bases, with 13 bases of the junction left unmatched. Germline CDR1 reads MDHEN; CDR2 reads SYDVKM. The length of the CDR3 is 16 residues. CDR3 protein: CASSGQGGVGGSPLHF. The CDR3 bases are TGTGCCAGCAGTGGCCAGGGGGGAGTCGGAGGTTCACCCCTCCACTTT.

The chain is built from TRBV5-1 and TRBJ2-5; D possibly uses TRBD1 or TRBD2 (6 bases each). CDR3 length: 13 residues. Germline V CDR1 and CDR2: SGHRS, YFSETQ. The V gene lost 6 bases and the J gene lost 5 bases, with 14 bases spanning the gap. DNA for the CDR3: TGCGCCAGCACAACTCGAGGGGGGGAGACCCAGTACTTC. This codes for CASTTRGGETQYF.

The chain is built from TRBV6-5 and TRBJ1-1; perhaps TRBD1 as D (5 bases). Germline CDR1 and CDR2: MNHEY and SVGAGI. The CDR3 has 14 amino acids. Trimming took off 8 bases at V and 1 base at J, with 14 bases between the two ends. The CDR3 sequence is CASVKGRQNTEAFF. CDR3 bases: TGTGCCAGCGTAAAGGGACGTCAGAACACTGAAGCTTTCTTT.

J is TRBJ2-7 and V is TRBV4-1; weak D call: TRBD2 (5 bases). The CDR3 runs 15 residues. The V end lost 1 base, the J end lost 0 bases, and 10 bases lay between the germline ends. Looked up from germline, CDR1 is MGHRA and CDR2 is YSYEKL. This chain's CDR3 is CASSQVEGPSYEQYF. For the CDR3, the DNA is TGCGCCAGCAGCCAAGTAGAGGGCCCCTCCTACGAGCAGTACTTC.

V and J are TRBV7-9 and TRBJ2-1; the match to TRBD1 covers 9 bases. The CDR3 consists of 13 residues. Trimming took 5 bases from V and 8 from J; bases not matched to a gene: 4. The V gene's germline CDR1 is SEHNR and CDR2 FQNEAQ (reference sequence). The CDR3 coding sequence is TGTGCCAGCAGCGGACAGGGGAACCATGAGCAGTTCTTC. The encoded protein is CASSGQGNHEQFF.

The V and J genes are TRBV11-2 and TRBJ2-7; no reliable D call. Germline CDR1 and CDR2: SGHAT and FQNNGV. The CDR3 has 11 residues. Trimming left V 2 bases short and J 6 bases short, with 5 bases between. The CDR3 DNA sequence: TGTGCCAGCAGCTTAATGACCGAGCAGTACTTC. Its translation: CASSLMTEQYF.

With regard to this clone: Other nucleotide sequences in the sample specify the same CDR3. The chain combines TRBV9 with TRBJ2-7; 10 bases align to TRBD1. V shed 4 bases, J shed 2 bases, and the junction held 3 bases outside the gene matches. Looked up from germline, CDR1 is SGDLS and CDR2 is YYNGEE. This CDR3 contains 14 residues. The CDR3: CASSPGQGAYEQYF. The CDR3 DNA reads TGTGCCAGCAGCCCCGGACAGGGGGCCTACGAGCAGTACTTC.

The table lists this clone with a few counts. The chain couples TRBV30 to TRBJ2-2, with 9 bases matching TRBD1. The CDR3 runs 14 residues. CDR1 is GTSNPN, CDR2 SVGIG, per germline (reference sequence). Trimming at V came to 4 bases and at J to 7 bases, leaving 7 bases not matched to a gene. This CDR3 is CAWTWGQGHGELFF. The DNA of the CDR3 is TGTGCCTGGACGTGGGGACAGGGTCACGGGGAGCTGTTTTTT.

The chain combines TRBV7-9 with TRBJ1-1; 9 nucleotides agree with TRBD1. The germline gives CDR1 SEHNR, CDR2 FQNEAQ (reference sequence). The CDR3 is 15 residues long. V shed 5 bases, J shed 6 bases, and the junction held 10 bases outside the gene matches. The CDR3 loop reads CASSLGDRDWSEAFF. CDR3 in DNA: TGTGCCAGCAGCCTAGGGGACAGGGATTGGTCTGAAGCTTTCTTT.

This chain uses TRBV15 with TRBJ2-1, with D unclear. Trimming removed 0 bases from V and 8 bases from J, with 8 bases in between. Germline V gene data show CDR1 as LNHNV and CDR2 as YYDKDF (reference sequence). The CDR3 runs to 13 residues. Here the CDR3 DNA reads TGTGCCACCAGCAGAGATATAATGGATGAGCAGTTCTTC. It translates to CATSRDIMDEQFF.

This rearrangement joins TRBV6-6 to TRBJ2-7; 8 bases align to TRBD1. Germline V gives CDR1 MNHNY, CDR2 SVGAGI (reference sequence). V was clipped by 6 bases and J by 7 bases; unmatched bases: 11. The length of the CDR3 is 14 residues. The DNA for the CDR3 is TGTGCCAGCAGGGCCCTTTCAGGGGGCGGAGAGCAGTACTTC. Its protein product is CASRALSGGGEQYF.

The rearrangement links TRBV9 to TRBJ1-1, with 7 bases identical to TRBD1. CDR3 length: 16 residues. Germline V gene data show CDR1 as SGDLS and CDR2 as YYNGEE. Germline trimming cut 3 bases from V and 1 base from J; bases unmatched to any gene: 9. The CDR3 DNA sequence: TGTGCCAGCAGCGAACAGGTTGCAGGGGGGAACACTGAAGCTTTCTTT. Translation gives CASSEQVAGGNTEAFF.

This chain uses TRBV27 with TRBJ2-1, with 13 positions matching TRBD2. The V segment lost 0 bases and the J segment 2 bases; nucleotides outside the gene matches: 4. The CDR3 runs to 18 residues. Per germline, CDR1 MNHEY and CDR2 SMNVEV (reference sequence). DNA of the CDR3: TGTGCCAGCAGTTTATCACGAGGACTAGCGGGAGCCTACAATGAGCAGTTCTTC. Translation gives CASSLSRGLAGAYNEQFF.

This chain links TRBV6-1 with TRBJ1-2, with unresolved D. V lost 7 bases and J lost 5, with 14 bases in between. This CDR3 is built from 13 residues. Germline CDR1 is MNHNS and CDR2 is SASEGT. The CDR3 DNA follows: TGTGCCAGCAACCCCGACGGTCTATATGGCTACACCTTC. Protein: CASNPDGLYGYTF.

The chain has TRBV28 and TRBJ1-1, with unresolved D. Germline V gene data show CDR1 as MDHEN and CDR2 as SYDVKM. The CDR3 runs to 14 residues. The V end was cut by 6 bases, the J end by 1 base, with 12 bases between. The DNA of the CDR3 is TGTGCCAGCAGCCTTTCAAACGAGAACACTGAAGCTTTCTTT. This encodes CASSLSNENTEAFF.

The chain couples TRBV15 to TRBJ2-3; 10 bases align to TRBD2. The V and J ends lost 5 bases and 1 base, in that order; junction bases with no gene match: 12. Germline-derived CDR1 and CDR2 are LNHNV and YYDKDF (reference sequence). The CDR3 has 18 amino acids. Here the CDR3 DNA reads TGTGCCACCAGCGGGGTCTGGAGAGCGGGAGGGCGCACAGATACGCAGTATTTT. Amino acids: CATSGVWRAGGRTDTQYF. Using reference TRBV15 and TRBJ2-3 for the parts outside the CDR3, the full variable domain is DAMVIQNPRYQVTQFGKPVTLSCSQTLNHNVMYWYQQKSSQAPKLLFHYYDKDFNNEADTPDNFQSRRPNTSFCFLDIRSPGLGDTAMYLCATSGVWRAGGRTDTQYFGPGTRLTVL.

V gene TRBV2 combines with J gene TRBJ1-4; no clear D gene. With 8 bases removed from V and 3 bases from J, the gap between germline ends came to 13 bases. Germline assignment: CDR1 SNHLY and CDR2 FYNNEI. CDR3 length: 14 amino acids. This chain's CDR3 is CASSPGLPNEKLFF. CDR3 bases: TGTGCCAGCTCACCGGGTCTCCCTAATGAAAAACTGTTTTTT.